This entry is about one TCR beta chain. Its antigen is not identified. Sample time point: late sampling 161 to 241 days after vaccination in three convalescent patients. Treatment: roughly 10-day PBMC culture with coronavirus spike peptide pools or control peptides (ViraFEST assay). This entry is derived from a study of vaccination and CD4 T cells after COVID-19. About the study: Cultures acting as controls obtained a CEFX pool, an HIV-1 Nef pool, or no peptide.

The CDR3 consists of 15 residues. The V gene's germline CDR1 is LNHDA and CDR2 SQIVND (reference sequence). Losses at the gene ends were 6 bases for V and 5 bases for J; bases not matched to a gene: 10. Oncomine TCR Beta short-read sequencing was applied to DNA from cultured CD4+ T cells. In TCRdb, the PCR reads were re-called with MiXCR into one record per CDR3 protein. In the table there are tens of thousands of distinct CDR3 sequences, under 40% of which are singletons. V and J are TRBV19 and TRBJ2-1, with 7 positions matching TRBD1. Source: CD4+ T cells from blood, cultured in vitro, taken about 7 months after SARS-CoV-2 vaccination. This receptor was obtained from a human donor who had recovered from COVID-19. The CDR3 protein is CASSAAVDRDNEQFF. CDR3 sequence (DNA): TGTGCCAGTAGCGCTGCCGTCGACAGGGACAATGAGCAGTTCTTC. Full variable domain (missing parts from reference TRBV19 and TRBJ2-1): DGGITQSPKYLFRKEGQNVTLSCEQNLNHDAMYWYRQDPGQGLRLIYYSQIVNDFQKGDIAEGYSVSREKKESFPLTVTSAQKNPTAFYLCASSAAVDRDNEQFFGPGTRLTVL.